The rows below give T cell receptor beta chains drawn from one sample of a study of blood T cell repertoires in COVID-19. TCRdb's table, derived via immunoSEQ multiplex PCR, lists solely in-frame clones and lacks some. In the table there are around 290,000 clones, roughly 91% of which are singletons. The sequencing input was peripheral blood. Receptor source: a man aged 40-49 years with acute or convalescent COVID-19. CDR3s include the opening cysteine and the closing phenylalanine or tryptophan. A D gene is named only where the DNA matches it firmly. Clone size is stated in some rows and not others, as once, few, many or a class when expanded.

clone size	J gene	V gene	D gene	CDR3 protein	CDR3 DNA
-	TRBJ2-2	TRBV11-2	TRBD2	CASSLVAGITGELFF	TGTGCCAGCAGCTTAGTAGCGGGGATCACCGGGGAGCTGTTTTTT
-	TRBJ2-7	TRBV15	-	CATSWRNEQYF	TGTGCCACCAGCTGGAGGAACGAGCAGTACTTC
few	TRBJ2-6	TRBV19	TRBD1	CASTNRGSGANVLTF	TGTGCCAGTACGAACAGGGGGTCTGGGGCCAACGTCCTGACTTTC
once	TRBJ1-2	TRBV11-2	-	CASSPPGAVFSGYTF	TGTGCCAGCAGCCCCCCAGGAGCGGTGTTCTCTGGCTACACCTTC
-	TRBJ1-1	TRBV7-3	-	CASSRGEGTEAFF	TGTGCCAGCAGCCGAGGTGAGGGAACTGAAGCTTTCTTT
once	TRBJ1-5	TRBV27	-	CASRQDRDNQPQHF	TGTGCCAGCAGACAGGACAGAGACAATCAGCCCCAGCATTTT
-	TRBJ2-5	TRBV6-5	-	CASGGLTMETQYF	TGTGCCAGCGGGGGACTGACGATGGAGACCCAGTACTTC
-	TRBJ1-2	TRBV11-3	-	CASSPLYGYTF	TGTGCCAGCAGCCCACTCTATGGCTACACCTTC
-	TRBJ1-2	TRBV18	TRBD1	CASSPITGADYGYTF	TGTGCCAGCTCCCCTATCACAGGGGCGGACTATGGCTACACCTTC
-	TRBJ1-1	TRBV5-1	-	CASSQGVNTEAFF	TGCGCCAGCTCCCAAGGGGTGAACACTGAAGCTTTCTTT
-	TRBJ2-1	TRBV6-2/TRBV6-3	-	CASSYSSPGVAGEQFF	TGTGCCAGCAGTTACTCGTCCCCGGGGGTAGCTGGTGAGCAGTTCTTC
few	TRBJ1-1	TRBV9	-	CASSVVGGQNTEAFF	TGTGCCAGCAGCGTAGTCGGGGGGCAGAACACTGAAGCTTTCTTT
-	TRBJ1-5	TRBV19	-	CASRALGKKPQHF	TGTGCCAGCAGGGCTTTGGGGAAGAAGCCCCAGCATTTT
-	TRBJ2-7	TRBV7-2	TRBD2	CASSATSGAYEQYF	TGTGCCAGCAGCGCGACTAGCGGGGCCTACGAGCAGTACTTC
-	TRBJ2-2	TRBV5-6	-	CASSLVVGAYRTGELFF	TGTGCCAGCAGCTTGGTGGTGGGGGCCTATCGCACCGGGGAGCTGTTTTTT
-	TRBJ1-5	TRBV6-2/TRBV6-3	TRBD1	CASSPGQGAGNQPQHF	TGTGCCAGCAGCCCTGGACAGGGGGCGGGCAATCAGCCCCAGCATTTT
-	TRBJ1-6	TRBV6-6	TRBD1	CASSLTQQGSEADNSPLHF	TGTGCCAGCAGTCTAACTCAACAGGGGTCGGAGGCTGATAATTCACCCCTCCACTTT
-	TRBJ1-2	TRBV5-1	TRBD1	CASSLGQKGAVNHGYTF	TGCGCCAGCAGCTTGGGCCAGAAGGGGGCGGTTAACCATGGCTACACCTTC